A single T cell receptor beta chain is shown here with its context. Coverage ceases 3 residues before the CDR3 finishes, and the germline J gene fills in the end. This specimen belongs to a study of Tregs in tolerant kidney transplant recipients. TCRdb keeps only in-frame clones here, not all; method: immunoSEQ multiplex PCR. Across 50,000 or so clones, the top ten clones capture 0.83% of the sample. Trimming cost V 5 bases and J 6 bases; bases outside gene matches: 13. Looked up from germline, CDR1 is LNHDA and CDR2 is SQIVND (reference sequence). The CDR3 totals 15 residues. The source material was CD4+ T cells from blood, sampled before the transplant. The source is a human donor who received a combined kidney and bone marrow transplant. The chain carries TRBV19 and TRBJ2-7; 7 positions match TRBD2. The sequenced part of the CDR3 DNA is TGTGCCAGTAGTGGCGCGGGGGTGGGAACGGGCGAG. Residues: CASSGAGVGTGE. The full CDR3 protein is CASSGAGVGTGEQYF.